This T cell receptor beta chain came from a study of T cell responses to AZD1222 COVID-19 vaccine. This clone was seen only a few times. Germline V CDR1 and CDR2: MNHEY, SMNVEV (reference sequence). The CDR3 length is 15 residues. Deletions cut 7 bases from V and 0 bases from J, with 16 bases between. Sequencing was performed with immunoSEQ multiplex PCR; in TCRdb, only in-frame clones are kept and a portion is missing. The sample shows 140,000 to 150,000 clones, about 82% of them seen only once. The gene calls are TRBV27 and TRBJ2-7; unclear D gene. The source was peripheral blood, collected 28 days after the second AZD1222 dose. This TCR derives from an adult who received the AZD1222 COVID-19 vaccine. CDR3 residues: CASTIWVPSSYEQYF. DNA for the CDR3: TGTGCCAGCACGATCTGGGTGCCGAGCTCCTACGAGCAGTACTTC.